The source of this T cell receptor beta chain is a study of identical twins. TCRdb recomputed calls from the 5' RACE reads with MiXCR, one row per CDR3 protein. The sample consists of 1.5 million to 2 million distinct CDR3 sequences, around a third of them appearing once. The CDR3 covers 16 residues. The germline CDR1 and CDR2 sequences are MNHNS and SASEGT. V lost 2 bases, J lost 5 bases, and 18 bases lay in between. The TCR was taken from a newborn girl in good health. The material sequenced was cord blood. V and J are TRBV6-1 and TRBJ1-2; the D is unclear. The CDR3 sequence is CASSEPSLEGGYGYTF. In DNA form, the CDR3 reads TGTGCCAGCAGTGAACCCTCGTTGGAGGGTGGGTATGGCTACACCTTC.